The 28 T cell receptor beta chains below come from one sample, sequenced in a study of T cells after yellow fever vaccination. TCRdb redid the calling of the 5' RACE reads with MiXCR, one entry per CDR3 protein. There are 300,000 or so distinct CDR3 sequences in the sample; roughly 6.8% occur only once, and 15% to 20% lies in the top ten. The sample in question was PBMCs, obtained about 41 days after the first yellow fever vaccination. The source of these receptors is a man younger than 35 who received the YFV17D yellow fever vaccine.

The V gene is TRBV7-2, the J gene TRBJ1-2, with D possibly matching TRBD1 (5 bases). Germline CDR1 and CDR2: SGHTA and FQGNSA. The CDR3 sequence is 13 residues long. With 3 bases removed from V and 3 bases from J, the gap between germline ends came to 8 bases. As DNA, the CDR3 is TGTGCCAGCAGCTTTCAGGGAGACTATGGCTACACCTTC. Protein: CASSFQGDYGYTF.

V usage is TRBV12-3 or TRBV12-4 and J usage is TRBJ1-5; 7 bases align to TRBD1. Unmatched junction bases numbered 5, after V lost 3 bases and J lost 3 bases. CDR3 length equals 15 residues. The CDR3 reads CASSLGRGTNQPQHF. CDR3 sequence (DNA): TGTGCCAGCAGTTTGGGCAGGGGGACCAATCAGCCCCAGCATTTT.

This clonotype was observed a few times. The J gene is TRBJ1-5, the V gene TRBV4-2; D call uncertain. CDR3 length: 16 residues. V was trimmed by 1 base and J by 2 bases, leaving 12 bases between them. Germline V CDR1 and CDR2: LGHNA, YNFKEQ. CDR3 protein: CASSQGGYGGNQPQHF. CDR3 in DNA: TGTGCCAGCAGCCAAGGAGGGTATGGCGGCAATCAGCCCCAGCATTTT.

This chain uses TRBV5-1 with TRBJ2-2; 12 bases align to TRBD1. This CDR3 has 15 residues. Germline V lookup: CDR1 SGHRS, CDR2 YFSETQ. Losses at the gene ends were 7 bases for V and 7 bases for J; bases not matched to a gene: 8. The CDR3 DNA reads as TGCGCCAGCTACCCCGGGACAGGGGGCCACGGGGAGCTGTTTTTT. This gives the protein CASYPGTGGHGELFF.

V is TRBV10-3 and J is TRBJ1-6; D might be TRBD1 (6 bases). The CDR3 covers 18 residues. Trimming took off 2 bases at V and 0 bases at J, with 14 bases between the two ends. Germline-derived CDR1 and CDR2 are ENHRY and SYGVKD. CDR3 DNA sequence: TGTGCCATCAGTGAGGGGAGACAGGCTAGCTCCTATAATTCACCCCTCCACTTT. The encoded protein is CAISEGRQASSYNSPLHF.

The gene calls are TRBV20-1 and TRBJ1-5, with D possibly matching TRBD1 (6 bases). This CDR3 is 17 amino acids long. With 4 bases removed from V and 0 bases from J, the gap between germline ends came to 19 bases. Germline CDR1 is DFQATT and CDR2 is SNEGSKA (reference sequence). CDR3 nucleotides: TGCAGTGCTACTCAAACCAGGGGAGCTTATAGCAATCAGCCCCAGCATTTT. Its translation: CSATQTRGAYSNQPQHF.

This clonotype has just a few counts. The J gene is TRBJ1-1, the V gene TRBV27; maybe TRBD1 (5 bases). The CDR3 consists of 14 residues. Trimming removed 3 bases from V and 3 bases from J, with 11 bases in between. Germline lookup yields CDR1 MNHEY and CDR2 SMNVEV (reference sequence). The CDR3 here is CASSLAREYTEAFF. DNA of the CDR3: TGTGCCAGCAGTTTGGCCAGGGAGTACACTGAAGCTTTCTTT.

The genes are TRBV6-2 or TRBV6-3 and TRBJ2-1; 8 bases map to TRBD2. The germline V gene has CDR1 MNHEY and CDR2 SVGEGT. Trimming removed 6 bases from V and 7 bases from J; junction bases left unmatched: 8. The CDR3 is 14 amino acids. The CDR3 nucleotides read TGTGCCAGCAGGCCAGCGGGGGCGAAAAATGAGCAGTTCTTC. It codes for CASRPAGAKNEQFF.

This clonotype was seen a handful of times. CDR3 loop: CASSPYRGLLDEQYV. As DNA, the CDR3 is TGTGCCAGCAGCCCGTACAGGGGGTTGTTGGACGAGCAGTACGTC. The gene calls are TRBV5-5 and TRBJ2-7; 8 positions agree with TRBD1. This CDR3 contains 15 residues. Germline lookup yields CDR1 SGHKS and CDR2 YYEKEE (reference sequence). The J segment lost 5 bases and the V segment lost 4 bases, leaving 11 bases of the junction unmatched.

This chain uses TRBV23-1 with TRBJ2-4; 11 positions agree with TRBD1. TRBV23-1 has ORF status, its function being uncertain. This CDR3 has 19 amino acids. J lost 0 bases, V lost 9 bases, and 16 bases had no gene match. The CDR3 DNA is TGCGCCAGTTACTACCGGGACAGGGGGAGATTGGTAGCCAAAAACATTCAGTACTTC. Its protein is CASYYRDRGRLVAKNIQYF.

This clonotype was picked up many times. This sequence joins TRBV6-5 and TRBJ2-1, with 10 bases identical to TRBD2. The CDR3 totals 16 residues. V dropped 4 bases and J dropped 7; count of bases not matched to a gene: 10. Germline V gene data show CDR1 as MNHEY and CDR2 as SVGAGI. The CDR3 here is CASSSHLAGVGNEQFF. In DNA form, the CDR3 reads TGTGCCAGCAGTTCCCACCTAGCGGGGGTCGGGAATGAGCAGTTCTTC.

The genes are TRBV7-6 and TRBJ2-1; TRBD2 matches 10 bases. Germline trimming cut 2 bases from V and 1 base from J; bases unmatched to any gene: 5. There are 17 residues in the CDR3. Germline V gives CDR1 SGHVS, CDR2 FNYEAQ. The CDR3 DNA sequence: TGTGCCAGCAGCTTAAGCGGGGGGGCAGGATCCTACAATGAGCAGTTCTTC. It specifies CASSLSGGAGSYNEQFF.

This clonotype has a handful of counts. The chain is built from TRBV19 and TRBJ2-3; TRBD1 agrees at 7 bases. The CDR3 runs to 16 residues. The ends lost 5 bases at V and 0 bases at J; junction bases unmatched: 8. Germline CDR1 reads LNHDA; CDR2 reads SQIVND (reference sequence). DNA of the CDR3: TGTGCCAGTAGTGCGACAGGGAGATCTAGCACAGATACGCAGTATTTT. Translation: CASSATGRSSTDTQYF.

DNA for the CDR3: TGTGCCACTGGTGTCCGGTTGAGGGGAACCTACGAGCAGTACTTC. Translated, it gives CATGVRLRGTYEQYF. The chain is built from TRBV24-1 and TRBJ2-7; D is tentatively TRBD1 or TRBD2 (5 bases each). Trimming cost V 10 bases and J 2 bases, with 20 bases left between them. The CDR3 totals 15 residues. Germline values: CDR1 KGHDR, CDR2 SFDVKD.

This chain connects TRBV15 to TRBJ1-5; 8 positions match TRBD1. Trimming removed 5 bases from V and 7 bases from J; junction bases left unmatched: 10. This CDR3 comprises 15 residues. The germline gives CDR1 LNHNV, CDR2 YYDKDF (reference sequence). CDR3 sequence reads: CATSPRTGHRQPQHF. The CDR3 DNA follows: TGTGCCACCAGCCCCCGGACAGGGCATCGGCAGCCCCAGCATTTT.

This clonotype showed up just a few times. CDR3 nucleotide sequence: TGTGCCAGCAGCTTAGCCGGGCGACGCCACCGAGGCACTCAGTACTTC. Protein: CASSLAGRRHRGTQYF. The V call is TRBV7-2, the J call TRBJ2-4; D unclear. CDR3 length: 16 residues. The V gene's germline CDR1 is SGHTA and CDR2 FQGNSA. Deletions cut 0 bases from V and 12 bases from J, with 21 bases between.

This clonotype appeared a few times. The chain recombines TRBV7-3 with TRBJ2-3; TRBD1 or TRBD2 may be the D gene (5 bases each). The CDR3 is 17 amino acids. V was shortened by 5 bases and J by 0 bases, with 18 bases between the two germline ends. Germline-derived CDR1 and CDR2 are SGHTA and FQGTGA. The chain's CDR3 is CASSPTGPMISTDTQYF. The CDR3 DNA follows: TGTGCCAGCAGCCCAACGGGACCGATGATCAGCACAGATACGCAGTATTTT.

The V gene is TRBV5-4, the J gene TRBJ2-5; no reliable D call. With 0 bases removed from V and 3 bases from J, the gap between germline ends came to 9 bases. The CDR3 length is 14 residues. Germline V gene lookup returns CDR1 SGHNT and CDR2 YYREEE (reference sequence). The DNA of the CDR3 is TGTGCCAGCAGCTTGGGAAGGTCAGAAGAGACCCAGTACTTC. Translated, it gives CASSLGRSEETQYF.

In its sample, this clonotype was seen many times. The V and J genes are TRBV5-1 and TRBJ1-1, with D maybe TRBD1 (5 bases). The CDR3 has 14 amino acids. Trimming pared 4 bases from V and 11 bases from J, leaving 21 bases between. From germline, CDR1 is SGHRS and CDR2 YFSETQ. For the CDR3, the DNA is TGCGCCAGCAGCCCGACAGCCTCGGATCCCTACGCTTTCTTT. Encoded protein: CASSPTASDPYAFF.

The gene calls are TRBV9 and TRBJ1-5, with TRBD1 identical over 9 bases. V dropped 7 bases and J dropped 4; count of bases not matched to a gene: 9. CDR3 length equals 15 residues. Germline CDR1 reads SGDLS; CDR2 reads YYNGEE. As DNA, the CDR3 is TGTGCCAGCGCGGTAGGGACAGGGAATAATCAGCCCCAGCATTTT. It encodes CASAVGTGNNQPQHF. The full variable domain, rest sourced from reference TRBV9 and TRBJ1-5, is DSGVTQTPKHLITATGQRVTLRCSPRSGDLSVYWYQQSLDQGLQFLIQYYNGEERAKGNILERFSAQQFPDLHSELNLSSLELGDSALYFCASAVGTGNNQPQHFGDGTRLSIL.

This clonotype was recorded at least ten times. The V call is TRBV5-1, the J call TRBJ2-1; 11 nucleotides line up with TRBD2. The V gene's germline CDR1 is SGHRS and CDR2 YFSETQ. CDR3 length: 15 amino acids. V shed 1 base and J 8 bases; nucleotides not matched to a gene: 5. The CDR3 DNA reads as TGCGCCAGCAGCTTGTCTAGCGGGGGGCGCGATGAGCAGTTCTTC. Translation: CASSLSSGGRDEQFF.

This clonotype was recorded many times. Being one base from a much bigger clone, this may be a read error. J is TRBJ2-2 and V is TRBV7-6; D not resolved. CDR3 size: 12 residues. V was pared by 3 bases and J by 4 bases, with 3 bases between. The germline CDR1 and CDR2 sequences are SGHVS and FNYEAQ. The CDR3, as DNA: TGTGCCAGCAGCTTCGGCACCGGGGAGCTGTTTTTT. Its translation is CASSFGTGELFF.

The table lists this clonotype with many counts. J is TRBJ2-7 and V is TRBV7-9; a weak D match, TRBD1 (7 bases). The V end was cut by 6 bases, the J end by 5 bases, with 17 bases between. The CDR3 loop spans 14 amino acids. Germline V CDR1 and CDR2: SEHNR, FQNEAQ (reference sequence). CDR3 in DNA: TGTGCCAGCAGTTTTACAGGAGGGGGCCACGAGCAGTACTTC. Protein sequence: CASSFTGGGHEQYF. The whole variable domain, remainder taken from reference TRBV7-9 and TRBJ2-7, is DTGVSQNPRHKITKRGQNVTFRCDPISEHNRLYWYRQTLGQGPEFLTYFQNEAQLEKSRLLSDRFSAERPKGSFSTLEIQRTEQGDSAMYLCASSFTGGGHEQYFGPGTRLTVT.

This clonotype occurred once. The chain has TRBV20-1 and TRBJ2-5; 9 bases match TRBD1. The germline gives CDR1 DFQATT, CDR2 SNEGSKA (reference sequence). This CDR3 is 14 amino acids long. Unmatched junction bases numbered 5, after V lost 1 base and J lost 5 bases. CDR3 protein: CSARGWTGEETQYF. In DNA, the CDR3 is TGCAGTGCTAGAGGGTGGACAGGGGAGGAGACCCAGTACTTC.

V usage is TRBV4-1 and J usage is TRBJ2-3; no definite D call. The CDR3 loop spans 15 amino acids. In germline, CDR1 is MGHRA, CDR2 YSYEKL. V lost 1 base and J 0 bases, leaving 8 bases between the germline ends. The DNA of the CDR3 is TGCGCCAGCAGCCAAGCGTGGGGTAGCACAGATACGCAGTATTTT. As protein: CASSQAWGSTDTQYF.

This rearrangement joins TRBV7-2 to TRBJ2-5, with 13 bases matching TRBD2. The CDR3 extends over 15 amino acids. The V and J ends lost 7 bases and 2 bases, in that order; junction bases with no gene match: 4. CDR1 and CDR2 (germline): SGHTA, FQGNSA. The CDR3 here is CASKSGLAGQETQYF. The CDR3 DNA follows: TGTGCCAGCAAATCGGGACTAGCGGGGCAAGAGACCCAGTACTTC.

This clonotype was counted many times. This sequence joins TRBV20-1 and TRBJ2-1; 8 bases align to TRBD2. Germline V gene lookup returns CDR1 DFQATT and CDR2 SNEGSKA (reference sequence). The CDR3 length is 14 residues. The V and J ends lost 5 bases and 7 bases, in that order; junction bases with no gene match: 10. The CDR3, as DNA: TGCAGTGCTGAGCGGGGGCCGAGCGAGAATGAGCAGTTCTTC. As protein: CSAERGPSENEQFF.

This clonotype showed up just a few times. The J gene is TRBJ2-3, the V gene TRBV9; possibly TRBD1 or TRBD2 for D (5 bases each). The CDR3 loop spans 15 amino acids. Germline V gene lookup returns CDR1 SGDLS and CDR2 YYNGEE. Trimming shortened V by 0 bases and J by 0 bases, and 8 bases separated the two germline ends. The CDR3 DNA follows: TGTGCCAGCAGCGTAGCGTGGGGGAGCACAGATACGCAGTATTTT. Translation gives CASSVAWGSTDTQYF.